Presented here are 30 T cell receptor beta chains from one specimen sequenced in a study of cytomegalovirus exposure and HLA in healthy donors. The PCR employed 60 Vbeta primers together with 13 Jbeta primers. TCRdb keeps only in-frame clones here, not all; method: immunoSEQ multiplex PCR. The sample carries some 110,000 clones, about 62% recorded once. Specimen: PBMCs. The receptors were sampled from a woman between 40 and 50 years old in good health and CMV-seropositive.

This clone came up a few times. The rearrangement joins TRBV28 to TRBJ1-1; possible D gene TRBD1, 5 bases. This CDR3 has 13 residues. The germline V gene has CDR1 MDHEN and CDR2 SYDVKM. The CDR3 DNA follows: TGTGCAACCAAAGGAGGGGCGGGCACTGAAGCTTTCTTT. Translation gives CATKGGAGTEAFF.

The chain couples TRBV6-4 to TRBJ2-2, with 7 bases matching TRBD2. V lost 2 bases and J lost 7; bases outside the gene matches: 4. The CDR3 covers 14 residues. Germline V gene lookup returns CDR1 MRHNA and CDR2 SNTAGT. The CDR3 nucleotides are TGTGCCAGCAGTGACCAGCGGGATATCGGGGAGCTGTTTTTT. Its translation: CASSDQRDIGELFF.

V is TRBV7-2 and J is TRBJ1-1; D remains ambiguous. Germline loops: CDR1 SGHTA, CDR2 FQGNSA. CDR3 size: 15 residues. V was pared by 3 bases and J by 5 bases, with 16 bases between. Written as DNA, the CDR3 is TGTGCCAGCAGCTTCACTCCCGGGGATGGGACTGAAGCTTTCTTT. The encoded protein is CASSFTPGDGTEAFF. The whole variable domain, filled in from reference TRBV7-2 and TRBJ1-1, reads GAGVSQSPSNKVTEKGKDVELRCDPISGHTALYWYRQSLGQGLEFLIYFQGNSAPDKSGLPSDRFSAERTGGSVSTLTIQRTQQEDSAVYLCASSFTPGDGTEAFFGQGTRLTVV.

The chain combines TRBV10-3 with TRBJ2-7, with TRBD1 identical over 10 bases. The V gene's germline CDR1 is ENHRY and CDR2 SYGVKD. This CDR3 has 16 residues. J lost 0 bases, V lost 6 bases, and 8 bases had no gene match. The CDR3 protein is CAIRPGQGLSSYEQYF. The CDR3 DNA follows: TGTGCCATCAGACCGGGACAGGGGTTGAGCTCCTACGAGCAGTACTTC.

The chain is built from TRBV23-1 and TRBJ1-2; no clear D. TRBV23-1 is annotated as an ORF whose role is uncertain. Trimming stripped 7 bases from V and 6 bases from J, with 15 bases between. This CDR3 spans 13 amino acids. The CDR3 reads CASTPIRFDGYTF. CDR3 coding DNA: TGCGCCAGCACCCCGATACGGTTTGATGGCTACACCTTC.

The genes are TRBV6-5 and TRBJ1-5; D is possibly TRBD1 (5 bases). The CDR3 sequence is 15 residues long. The V gene's germline CDR1 is MNHEY and CDR2 SVGAGI. V was cut by 3 bases and J by 3 bases, with 12 bases left in between. The CDR3 nucleotides are TGTGCCAGCAGTTATTCGGGGGAAGACAATCAGCCCCAGCATTTT. It encodes CASSYSGEDNQPQHF.

This clone was observed a handful of times. The chain has TRBV2 and TRBJ1-1; D is possibly TRBD1 (6 bases). Germline V gene lookup returns CDR1 SNHLY and CDR2 FYNNEI. V lost 3 bases, J lost 2 bases, and 10 bases lay in between. This CDR3 region has 14 residues. The CDR3, as DNA: TGTGCCAGCAGTGATTCCAGGGGAAACACTGAAGCTTTCTTT. Protein: CASSDSRGNTEAFF.

The chain combines TRBV19 with TRBJ2-2; tentative D call: TRBD1 (5 bases). Germline loops: CDR1 LNHDA, CDR2 SQIVND (reference sequence). The CDR3 has 14 residues. With 5 bases removed from V and 6 bases from J, the gap between germline ends came to 13 bases. CDR3 sequence: CASSDRGEPGELFF. CDR3 sequence (DNA): TGTGCCAGTAGTGACAGAGGAGAACCCGGGGAGCTGTTTTTT.

The rearrangement joins TRBV11-2 to TRBJ2-2; TRBD2 matches at 8 bases. Unmatched junction bases numbered 6, after V lost 4 bases and J lost 5 bases. In germline, CDR1 is SGHAT, CDR2 FQNNGV. This CDR3 comprises 15 residues. CDR3 protein: CASSWGLVETGELFF. The CDR3 DNA reads as TGTGCCAGCAGCTGGGGACTAGTAGAGACCGGGGAGCTGTTTTTT.

The rearrangement links TRBV5-1 to TRBJ2-3; no definite D call. CDR3 size: 11 residues. Germline CDR1 and CDR2: SGHRS and YFSETQ. V lost 6 bases, J lost 6 bases, and 8 bases lay in between. As DNA, the CDR3 is TGCGCCAGCACGTTCTCGGATACGCAGTATTTT. This encodes CASTFSDTQYF.

The chain joins TRBV10-2 to TRBJ2-3, with 10 bases fitting TRBD2. Germline V lookup: CDR1 WSHSY, CDR2 SAAADI. This CDR3 is built from 15 residues. The V gene end was trimmed by 7 bases and the J gene end by 3 bases; junction bases not matched to a gene: 7. The CDR3 nucleotides are TGCGCCAGCATCAGCGGGAGGGCCCGGACAGATACGCAGTATTTT. It encodes CASISGRARTDTQYF.

The chain carries TRBV28 and TRBJ1-4, with D unclear. CDR3 length: 14 amino acids. CDR1 is MDHEN and CDR2 is SYDVKM in the germline V gene. The V gene lost 5 bases and the J gene lost 8 bases, with 15 bases spanning the gap. For the CDR3, the DNA is TGTGCCAGCAGTCCTCCGACATTGGGCGAAAAACTGTTTTTT. It yields the protein CASSPPTLGEKLFF.

CDR3 loop: CASSVAGTDTQYF. The CDR3, as DNA: TGTGCCAGTAGTGTCGCAGGCACAGATACGCAGTATTTT. The chain uses TRBV19 and TRBJ2-3, with no clear D. Germline CDR1 and CDR2: LNHDA and SQIVND (reference sequence). This CDR3 region has 13 residues. V shed 5 bases and J shed 1 base, with 7 bases lying between them.

The chain uses TRBV19 and TRBJ2-6, with 12 nucleotides matching TRBD1. Germline V lookup: CDR1 LNHDA, CDR2 SQIVND (reference sequence). There are 19 residues in the CDR3. The junction had 9 bases not matched to a gene; V was cut back by 5 bases and J by 1 base. The CDR3 here is CASSVYAGQGASGANVLTF. The DNA for the CDR3 is TGTGCCAGTAGTGTCTACGCGGGACAGGGGGCGTCTGGGGCCAACGTCCTGACTTTC.

A single count supports this clone. The chain uses TRBV5-4 and TRBJ2-3; a weak D match, TRBD2 (5 bases). The CDR3 consists of 18 residues. Trimming took off 0 bases at V and 2 bases at J, with 19 bases between the two ends. CDR1 and CDR2 from the germline V gene are SGHNT and YYREEE (reference sequence). CDR3 region: CASSLGLSDPGNTDTQYF. Written as DNA, the CDR3 is TGTGCCAGCAGCTTGGGGTTAAGTGATCCGGGGAACACAGATACGCAGTATTTT.

This clone has a handful of counts. The chain carries TRBV9 and TRBJ2-3; the D is unclear. Trimming shortened V by 2 bases and J by 2 bases, and 6 bases separated the two germline ends. The CDR3 has 13 amino acids. Germline values: CDR1 SGDLS, CDR2 YYNGEE. The CDR3 nucleotides are TGTGCCAGCAGCGTCCTCTCCACAGATACGCAGTATTTT. Translated, it gives CASSVLSTDTQYF. Combining the CDR3 with reference TRBV9 and TRBJ2-3 gives the whole variable domain DSGVTQTPKHLITATGQRVTLRCSPRSGDLSVYWYQQSLDQGLQFLIQYYNGEERAKGNILERFSAQQFPDLHSELNLSSLELGDSALYFCASSVLSTDTQYFGPGTRLTVL.

Here the CDR3 DNA reads TGTGCCACCCGAAGGGAGCAGAACACTAACTATGGCTACACCTTC. Translated: CATRREQNTNYGYTF. The chain couples TRBV2 to TRBJ1-2; D unresolved. CDR3 length: 15 residues. Germline CDR1 reads SNHLY; CDR2 reads FYNNEI. Trimming pared 10 bases from V and 0 bases from J, leaving 18 bases between.

The chain uses TRBV1 and TRBJ2-5; the table's D call, TRBD2, has no DNA check behind it. TRBV1 is a known pseudogene. The CDR3 extends over 16 amino acids. The CDR3 nucleotides are TGCACCAGCAGCCGTGGACTAGCGGTTATTAGGGAGACCCAGTACTTC. Translated: CTSSRGLAVIRETQYF.

CDR3 loop: CASSPPGLAGNPAYEQYF. The DNA for the CDR3 is TGTGCCAGCAGCCCTCCGGGACTAGCGGGGAACCCTGCCTACGAGCAGTACTTC. The chain has TRBV7-9 and TRBJ2-7; 13 bases line up with TRBD2. Trimming took 5 bases from V and 2 from J; bases not matched to a gene: 12. The germline V gene encodes CDR1 SEHNR and CDR2 FQNEAQ (reference sequence). The length of the CDR3 is 18 residues.

V is TRBV5-5 and J is TRBJ2-7; 7 nucleotides align to TRBD1. The V segment lost 6 bases and the J segment 3 bases; nucleotides outside the gene matches: 9. The CDR3 covers 14 residues. Per germline, CDR1 SGHKS and CDR2 YYEKEE (reference sequence). The CDR3 region has the DNA TGTGCCAGCACAGGAACAGGGACAGACTACGAGCAGTACTTC. The encoded protein is CASTGTGTDYEQYF.

The rearrangement joins TRBV5-1 to TRBJ2-1, with 7 bases lining up with TRBD1. The junction had 3 bases not matched to a gene; V was cut back by 0 bases and J by 6 bases. The germline V gene encodes CDR1 SGHRS and CDR2 YFSETQ. The CDR3 has 14 amino acids. In DNA, the CDR3 is TGCGCCAGCAGCTTGGGGGCAGGGGGCAATGAGCAGTTCTTC. Translating it yields CASSLGAGGNEQFF.

The rearrangement joins TRBV19 to TRBJ2-5, with 8 bases identical to TRBD2. CDR1 is LNHDA, CDR2 SQIVND, per germline (reference sequence). The CDR3 sequence is 14 residues long. The V and J ends lost 10 bases and 5 bases, in that order; junction bases with no gene match: 12. The CDR3 nucleotides read TGTGCCACCATACAACTAGCGGTCAACGAGACCCAGTACTTC. Residues: CATIQLAVNETQYF.

The J gene is TRBJ1-1, the V gene TRBV2; 7 bases fit TRBD1. Germline V CDR1 and CDR2: SNHLY, FYNNEI. The CDR3 spans 13 residues. Unmatched junction bases numbered 2, after V lost 6 bases and J lost 1 base. The CDR3, as DNA: TGTGCCAGCAGCCGGGACAGGAACACTGAAGCTTTCTTT. Encoded protein: CASSRDRNTEAFF.

This rearrangement joins TRBV14 to TRBJ2-5, with a possible D match to TRBD2 (5 bases). The germline V gene encodes CDR1 SGHDN and CDR2 FVKESK. Trimming stripped 0 bases from V and 2 bases from J, with 13 bases between. This CDR3 is built from 16 residues. The CDR3 DNA follows: TGTGCCAGCAGCCAAGATCGGGGAACAGTTCAAGAGACCCAGTACTTC. It is translated as CASSQDRGTVQETQYF.

This clone has more than one count but fewer than ten. The chain employs TRBV18 and TRBJ2-5; D not certain. Looked up from germline, CDR1 is KGHSH and CDR2 is LQKENI. CDR3 length equals 14 residues. V was trimmed by 4 bases and J by 1 base, leaving 10 bases between them. The CDR3 region is CASSRENSQETQYF. The CDR3 coding sequence is TGTGCCAGCTCACGAGAAAACAGCCAAGAGACCCAGTACTTC.

Notes on this clone: The junction and the germline gene differ at one end; a read error may be behind it. The J gene is TRBJ2-5, the V gene TRBV7-7; 9 bases agree with TRBD1. The germline CDR1 and CDR2 sequences are SSHAT and FNYEAQ (reference sequence). The CDR3 consists of 15 residues. The CDR3 is CASSLGGQGQETQYF. For the CDR3, the DNA is TGTGCTAGCAGCTTGGGGGGACAGGGCCAAGAGACCCAGTACTTC.

For this clone: Likely a read error: the CDR3 ends without its conserved phenylalanine or tryptophan. Because the CDR3's place on the DNA is in doubt, the DNA is left out and the CDR3 is given as listed by TCRdb. The CDR3 loop is CASSFGTGMMA. The rearrangement links TRBV7-2 to TRBJ1-1; no DNA check was done on the table's D call, TRBD1. The CDR3 numbers 11 amino acids, ends counted. Per germline, CDR1 SGHTA and CDR2 FQGNSA.

This clone occurred a few times. This rearrangement joins TRBV5-6 to TRBJ1-4; tentative D call: TRBD1 (5 bases). Trimming removed 1 base at V and 6 bases at J, with 13 bases between. Germline assignment: CDR1 SGHDT and CDR2 YYEEEE. This CDR3 contains 15 residues. CDR3: CASSLQGGADEKLFF. The CDR3 DNA follows: TGTGCCAGCAGCTTGCAGGGCGGGGCGGATGAAAAACTGTTTTTT.

CDR3 in amino acids: CASRYGQREAFF. In nucleotides, the CDR3 is TGTGCCAGCAGATACGGACAGCGTGAAGCTTTCTTT. This rearrangement joins TRBV6-1 to TRBJ1-1; TRBD1 might be the D (6 bases). CDR1 MNHNS and CDR2 SASEGT come from the germline V gene. There are 12 residues in the CDR3. The V end was cut by 6 bases, the J end by 7 bases, with 12 bases between.

This clone was counted a few times. V and J are TRBV30 and TRBJ2-7, with D maybe TRBD1 (5 bases). The CDR3 is 11 amino acids. From germline, CDR1 is GTSNPN and CDR2 SVGIG (reference sequence). V dropped 2 bases and J dropped 6 bases, with 8 bases sitting between them. The CDR3 protein is CAWSQGSEQYF. In DNA, the CDR3 is TGTGCCTGGAGTCAGGGCAGCGAGCAGTACTTC.